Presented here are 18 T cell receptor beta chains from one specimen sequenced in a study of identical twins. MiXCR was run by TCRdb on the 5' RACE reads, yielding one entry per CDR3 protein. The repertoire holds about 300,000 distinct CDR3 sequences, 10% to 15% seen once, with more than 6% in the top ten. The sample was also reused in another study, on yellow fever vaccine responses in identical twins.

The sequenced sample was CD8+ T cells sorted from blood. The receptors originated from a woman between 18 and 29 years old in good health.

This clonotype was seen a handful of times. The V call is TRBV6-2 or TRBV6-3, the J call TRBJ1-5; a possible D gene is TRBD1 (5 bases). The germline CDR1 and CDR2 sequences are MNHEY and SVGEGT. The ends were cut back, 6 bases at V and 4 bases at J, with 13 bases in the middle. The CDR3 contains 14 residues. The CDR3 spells CASSTDRVNQPQHF. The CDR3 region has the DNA TGTGCCAGCAGCACAGACAGAGTTAATCAGCCCCAGCATTTT.

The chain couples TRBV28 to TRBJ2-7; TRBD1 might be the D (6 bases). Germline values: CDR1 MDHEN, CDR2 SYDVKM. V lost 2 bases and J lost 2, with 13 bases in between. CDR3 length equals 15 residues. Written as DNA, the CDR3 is TGTGCCAGCAGTTTAATGGGGGCTGGCCCCTACGAGCAGTACTTC. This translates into CASSLMGAGPYEQYF.

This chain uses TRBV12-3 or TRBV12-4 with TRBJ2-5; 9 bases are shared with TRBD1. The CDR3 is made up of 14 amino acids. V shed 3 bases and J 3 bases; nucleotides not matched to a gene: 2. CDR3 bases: TGTGCCAGCAGTTTCACAGGGGGCGAAGAGACCCAGTACTTC. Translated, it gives CASSFTGGEETQYF.

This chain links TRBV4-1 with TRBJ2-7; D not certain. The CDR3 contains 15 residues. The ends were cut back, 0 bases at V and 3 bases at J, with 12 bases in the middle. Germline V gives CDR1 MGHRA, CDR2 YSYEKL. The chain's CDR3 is CASSQDLSRIYEQYV. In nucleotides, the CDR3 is TGCGCCAGCAGCCAAGATCTTTCCCGGATCTACGAGCAGTACGTC.

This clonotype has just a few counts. The CDR3 loop reads CASSPRDSIYGYTF. CDR3 coding DNA: TGTGCCAGCAGCCCTCGGGACAGCATCTATGGCTACACCTTC. This chain uses TRBV7-9 with TRBJ1-2, with 7 bases aligning to TRBD1. The CDR3 extends over 14 amino acids. With 5 bases clipped from V and 4 bases from J, the junction kept 7 bases outside the gene matches. The germline V gene has CDR1 SEHNR and CDR2 FQNEAQ (reference sequence).

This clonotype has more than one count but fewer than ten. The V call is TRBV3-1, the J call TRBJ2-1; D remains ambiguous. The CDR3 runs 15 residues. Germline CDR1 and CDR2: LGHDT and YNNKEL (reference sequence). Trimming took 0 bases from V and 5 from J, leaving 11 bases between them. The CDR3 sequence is CASSQDSDTNNEQFF. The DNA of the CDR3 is TGTGCCAGCAGCCAAGATAGTGACACAAACAATGAGCAGTTCTTC.

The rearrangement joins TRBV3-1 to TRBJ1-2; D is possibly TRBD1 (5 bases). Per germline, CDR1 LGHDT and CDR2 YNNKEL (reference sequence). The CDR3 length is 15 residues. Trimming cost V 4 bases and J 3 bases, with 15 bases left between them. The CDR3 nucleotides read TGTGCCAGCAGCCCTTCACGACAGTCCGACTATGGCTACACCTTC. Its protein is CASSPSRQSDYGYTF. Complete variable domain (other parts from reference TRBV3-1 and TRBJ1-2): DTAVSQTPKYLVTQMGNDKSIKCEQNLGHDTMYWYKQDSKKFLKIMFSYNNKELIINETVPNRFSPKSPDKAHLNLHINSLELGDSAVYFCASSPSRQSDYGYTFGSGTRLTVV.

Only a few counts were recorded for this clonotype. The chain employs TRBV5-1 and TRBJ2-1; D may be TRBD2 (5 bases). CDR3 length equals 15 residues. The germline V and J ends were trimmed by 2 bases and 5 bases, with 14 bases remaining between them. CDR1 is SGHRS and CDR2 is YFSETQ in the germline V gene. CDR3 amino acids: CASSFESGTNNEQFF. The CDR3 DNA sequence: TGCGCCAGCAGCTTTGAGTCGGGAACCAACAATGAGCAGTTCTTC.

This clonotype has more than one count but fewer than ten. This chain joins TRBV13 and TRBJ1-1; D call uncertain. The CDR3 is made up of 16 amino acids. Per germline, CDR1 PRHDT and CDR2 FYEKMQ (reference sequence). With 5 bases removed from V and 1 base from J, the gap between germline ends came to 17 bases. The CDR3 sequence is CASSPLHERGNTEAFF. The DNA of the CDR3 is TGTGCCAGCAGCCCCCTCCATGAGCGGGGGAACACTGAAGCTTTCTTT.

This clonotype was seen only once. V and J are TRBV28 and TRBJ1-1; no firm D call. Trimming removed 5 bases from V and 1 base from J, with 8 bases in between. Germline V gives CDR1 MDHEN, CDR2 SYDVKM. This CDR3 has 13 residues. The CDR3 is CASSRPTNTEAFF. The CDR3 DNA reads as TGTGCCAGCAGTAGGCCGACGAACACTGAAGCTTTCTTT.

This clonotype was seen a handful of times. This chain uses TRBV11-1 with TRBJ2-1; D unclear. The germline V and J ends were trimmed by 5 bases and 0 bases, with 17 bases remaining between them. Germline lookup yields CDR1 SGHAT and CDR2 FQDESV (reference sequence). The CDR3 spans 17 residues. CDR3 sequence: CASSPQGRLSSYNEQFF. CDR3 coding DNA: TGTGCCAGCAGCCCGCAAGGACGTCTAAGCTCCTACAATGAGCAGTTCTTC.

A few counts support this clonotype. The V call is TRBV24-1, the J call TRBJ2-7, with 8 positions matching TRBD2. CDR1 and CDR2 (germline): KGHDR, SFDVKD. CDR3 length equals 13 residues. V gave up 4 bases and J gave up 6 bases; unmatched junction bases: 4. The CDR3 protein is CATSERTSTEQYF. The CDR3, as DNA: TGTGCCACCAGTGAAAGGACTAGCACCGAGCAGTACTTC.

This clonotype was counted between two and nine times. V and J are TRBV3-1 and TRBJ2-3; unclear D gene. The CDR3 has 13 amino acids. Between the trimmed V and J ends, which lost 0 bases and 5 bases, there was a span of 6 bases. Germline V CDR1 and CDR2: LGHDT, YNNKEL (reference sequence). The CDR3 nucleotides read TGTGCCAGCAGCCAAGATAACGGAGATACGCAGTATTTT. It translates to CASSQDNGDTQYF.

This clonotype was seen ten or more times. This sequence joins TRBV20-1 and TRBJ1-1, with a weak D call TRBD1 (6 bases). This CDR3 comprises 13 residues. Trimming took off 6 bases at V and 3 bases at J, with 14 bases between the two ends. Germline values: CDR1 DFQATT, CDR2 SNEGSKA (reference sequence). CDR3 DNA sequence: TGCAGTGCGAAGAGGGGGTCGGACACTGAAGCTTTCTTT. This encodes CSAKRGSDTEAFF.

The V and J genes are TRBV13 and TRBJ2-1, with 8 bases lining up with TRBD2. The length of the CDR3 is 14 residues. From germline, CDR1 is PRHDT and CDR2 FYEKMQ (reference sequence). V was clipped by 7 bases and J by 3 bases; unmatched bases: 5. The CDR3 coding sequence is TGTGCCAGCAAGTCGGGACTAGGCTACAATGAGCAGTTCTTC. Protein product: CASKSGLGYNEQFF.

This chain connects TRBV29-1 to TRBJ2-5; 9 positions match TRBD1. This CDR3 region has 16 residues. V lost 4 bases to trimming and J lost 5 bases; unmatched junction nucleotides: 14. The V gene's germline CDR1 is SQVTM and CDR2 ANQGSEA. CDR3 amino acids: CSVGSLGQGYSETQYF. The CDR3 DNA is TGCAGCGTTGGGTCCTTGGGACAGGGTTATTCTGAGACCCAGTACTTC.

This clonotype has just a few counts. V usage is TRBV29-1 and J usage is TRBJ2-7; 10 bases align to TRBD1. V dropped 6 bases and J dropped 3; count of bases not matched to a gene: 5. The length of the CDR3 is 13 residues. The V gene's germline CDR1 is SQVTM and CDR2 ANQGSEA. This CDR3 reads CSVTGGDNYEQYF. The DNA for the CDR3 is TGCAGCGTGACAGGGGGCGATAACTACGAGCAGTACTTC.

CDR3: CASRRRDTQYF. CDR3 DNA sequence: TGTGCCAGCAGAAGGAGAGATACGCAGTATTTT. The chain carries TRBV6-5 and TRBJ2-3; D is unresolved. The CDR3 length is 11 residues. The V end lost 6 bases, the J end lost 5 bases, and 6 bases lay between the germline ends. The V gene's germline CDR1 is MNHEY and CDR2 SVGAGI.